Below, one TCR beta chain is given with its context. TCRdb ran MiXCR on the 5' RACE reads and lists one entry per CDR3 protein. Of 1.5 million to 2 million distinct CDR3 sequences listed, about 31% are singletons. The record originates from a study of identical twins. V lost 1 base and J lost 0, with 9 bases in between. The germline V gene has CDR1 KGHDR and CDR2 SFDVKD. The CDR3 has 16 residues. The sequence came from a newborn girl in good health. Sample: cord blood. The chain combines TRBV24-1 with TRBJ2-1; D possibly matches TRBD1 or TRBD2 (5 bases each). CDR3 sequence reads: CATSDFGASSYNEQFF. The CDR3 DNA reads TGTGCCACCAGTGATTTCGGGGCGAGCTCCTACAATGAGCAGTTCTTC.